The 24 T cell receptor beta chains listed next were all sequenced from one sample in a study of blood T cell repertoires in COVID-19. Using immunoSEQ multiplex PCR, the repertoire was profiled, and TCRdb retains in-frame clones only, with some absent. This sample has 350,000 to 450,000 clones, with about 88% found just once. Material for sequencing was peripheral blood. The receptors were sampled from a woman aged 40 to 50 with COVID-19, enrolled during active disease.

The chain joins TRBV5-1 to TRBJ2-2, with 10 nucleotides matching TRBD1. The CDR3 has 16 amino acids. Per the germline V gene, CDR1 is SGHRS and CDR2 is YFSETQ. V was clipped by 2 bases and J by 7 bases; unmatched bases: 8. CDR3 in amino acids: CASSFLGQGSNGELFF. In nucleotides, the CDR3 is TGCGCCAGCAGCTTTTTGGGACAGGGGTCTAACGGGGAGCTGTTTTTT. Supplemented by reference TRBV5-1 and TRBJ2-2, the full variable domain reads KAGVTQTPRYLIKTRGQQVTLSCSPISGHRSVSWYQQTPGQGLQFLFEYFSETQRNKGNFPGRFSGRQFSNSRSEMNVSTLELGDSALYLCASSFLGQGSNGELFFGEGSRLTVL.

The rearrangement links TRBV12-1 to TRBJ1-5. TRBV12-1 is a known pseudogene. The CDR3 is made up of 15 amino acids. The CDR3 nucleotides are TGTGCCAGCAGCTATAAGCCGGGGGGCAATCAGCCCCAGCATTTT. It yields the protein CASSYKPGGNQPQHF.

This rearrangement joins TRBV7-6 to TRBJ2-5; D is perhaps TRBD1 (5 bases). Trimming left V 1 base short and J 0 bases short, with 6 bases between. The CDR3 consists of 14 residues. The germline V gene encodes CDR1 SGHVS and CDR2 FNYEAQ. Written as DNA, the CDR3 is TGTGCCAGCAGCTTAGGCAGGGACCAAGAGACCCAGTACTTC. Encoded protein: CASSLGRDQETQYF.

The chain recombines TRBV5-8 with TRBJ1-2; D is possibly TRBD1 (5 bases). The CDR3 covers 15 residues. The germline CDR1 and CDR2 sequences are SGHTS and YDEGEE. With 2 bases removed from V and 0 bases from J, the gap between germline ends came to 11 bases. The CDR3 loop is CASSLEQAPNYGYTF. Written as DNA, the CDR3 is TGTGCCAGCAGCTTAGAACAGGCTCCTAACTATGGCTACACCTTC.

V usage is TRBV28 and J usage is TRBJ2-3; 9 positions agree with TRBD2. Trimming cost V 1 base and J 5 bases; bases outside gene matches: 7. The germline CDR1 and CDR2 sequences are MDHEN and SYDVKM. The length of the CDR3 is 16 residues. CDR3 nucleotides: TGTGCCAGCAGTTTATTGGCGGGAGGGCGAGGAGATACGCAGTATTTT. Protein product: CASSLLAGGRGDTQYF.

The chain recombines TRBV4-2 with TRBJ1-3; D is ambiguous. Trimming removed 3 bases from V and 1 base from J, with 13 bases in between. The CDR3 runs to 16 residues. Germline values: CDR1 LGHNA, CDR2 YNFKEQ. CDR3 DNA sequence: TGTGCCAGCAGCCAGCCCAATATACTATCTGGAAACACCATATATTTT. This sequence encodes CASSQPNILSGNTIYF.

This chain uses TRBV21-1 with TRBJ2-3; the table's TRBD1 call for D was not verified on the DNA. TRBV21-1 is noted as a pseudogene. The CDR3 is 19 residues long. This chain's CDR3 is CASSLCNIEGQGLTDTQYF. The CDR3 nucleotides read TGTGCCAGCAGCCTGTGTAATATCGAGGGACAGGGCCTCACAGATACGCAGTATTTT.

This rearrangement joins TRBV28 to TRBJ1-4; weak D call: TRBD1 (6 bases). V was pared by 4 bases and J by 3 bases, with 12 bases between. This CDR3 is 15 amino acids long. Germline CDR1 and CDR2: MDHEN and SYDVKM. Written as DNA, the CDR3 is TGTGCCAGCAGTTGGACACAGGGATCTAATGAAAAACTGTTTTTT. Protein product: CASSWTQGSNEKLFF.

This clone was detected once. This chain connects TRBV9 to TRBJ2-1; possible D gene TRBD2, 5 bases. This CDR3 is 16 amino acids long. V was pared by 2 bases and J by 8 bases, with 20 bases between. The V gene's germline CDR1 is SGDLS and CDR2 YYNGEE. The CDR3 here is CASSVTPGSPVHEQFF. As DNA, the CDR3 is TGTGCCAGCAGCGTCACACCGGGATCACCTGTTCATGAGCAGTTCTTC.

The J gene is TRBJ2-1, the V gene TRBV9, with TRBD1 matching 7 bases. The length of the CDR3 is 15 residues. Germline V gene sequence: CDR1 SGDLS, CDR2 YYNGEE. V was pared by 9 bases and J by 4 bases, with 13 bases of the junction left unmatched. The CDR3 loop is CANPFRDRPYNEQFF. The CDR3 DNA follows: TGTGCCAACCCCTTCCGGGACAGACCATACAATGAGCAGTTCTTC.

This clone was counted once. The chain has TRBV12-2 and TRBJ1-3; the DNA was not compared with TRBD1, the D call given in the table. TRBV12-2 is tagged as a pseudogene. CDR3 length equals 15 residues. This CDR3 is CASRPWTVSGNTIYF. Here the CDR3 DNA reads TGTGCAAGTCGCCCGTGGACAGTTTCTGGAAACACCATATATTTT.

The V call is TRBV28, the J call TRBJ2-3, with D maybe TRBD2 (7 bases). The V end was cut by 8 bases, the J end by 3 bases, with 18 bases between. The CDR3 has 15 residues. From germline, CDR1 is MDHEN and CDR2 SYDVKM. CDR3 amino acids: CASSVGGGRTDTQYF. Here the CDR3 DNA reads TGTGCCAGCTCGGTAGGGGGGGGCCGGACAGATACGCAGTATTTT.

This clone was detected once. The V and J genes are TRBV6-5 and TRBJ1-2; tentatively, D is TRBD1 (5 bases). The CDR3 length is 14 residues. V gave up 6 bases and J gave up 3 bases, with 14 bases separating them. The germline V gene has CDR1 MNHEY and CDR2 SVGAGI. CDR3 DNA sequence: TGTGCCAGCAGGGGGGACGGCGGGGACTATGGCTACACCTTC. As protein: CASRGDGGDYGYTF.

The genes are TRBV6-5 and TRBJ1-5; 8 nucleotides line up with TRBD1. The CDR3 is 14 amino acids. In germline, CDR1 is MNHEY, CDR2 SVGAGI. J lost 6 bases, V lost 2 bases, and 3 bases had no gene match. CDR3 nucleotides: TGTGCCAGCAGTTACGGCAGGGGGCGTCAGCCCCAGCATTTT. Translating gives CASSYGRGRQPQHF.

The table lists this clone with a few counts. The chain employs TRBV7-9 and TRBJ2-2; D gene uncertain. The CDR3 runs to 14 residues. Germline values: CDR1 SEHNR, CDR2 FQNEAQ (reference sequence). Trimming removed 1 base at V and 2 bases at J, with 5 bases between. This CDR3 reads CASSLVTNTGELFF. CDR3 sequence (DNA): TGTGCCAGCAGCTTAGTCACTAACACCGGGGAGCTGTTTTTT.

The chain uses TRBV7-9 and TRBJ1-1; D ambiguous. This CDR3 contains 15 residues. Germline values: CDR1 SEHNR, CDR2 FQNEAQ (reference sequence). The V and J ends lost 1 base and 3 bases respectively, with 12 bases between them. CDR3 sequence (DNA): TGTGCCAGCAGCTTAGGACAAGGTTCGGACACTGAAGCTTTCTTT. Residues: CASSLGQGSDTEAFF.

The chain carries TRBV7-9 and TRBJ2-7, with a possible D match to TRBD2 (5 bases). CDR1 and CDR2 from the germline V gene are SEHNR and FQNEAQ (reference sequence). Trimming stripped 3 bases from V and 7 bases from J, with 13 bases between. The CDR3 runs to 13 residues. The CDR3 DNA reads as TGTGCCAGCAGCTTTAAGCCTGAGGGAGAGCAGTACTTC. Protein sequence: CASSFKPEGEQYF.

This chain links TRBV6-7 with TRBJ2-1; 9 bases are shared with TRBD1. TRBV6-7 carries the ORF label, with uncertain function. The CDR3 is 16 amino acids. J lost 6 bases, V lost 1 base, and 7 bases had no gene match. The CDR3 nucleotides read TGTGCCAGCAGTTACTTTTTACAGGGGGCCGGCAATGAGCAGTTCTTC. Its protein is CASSYFLQGAGNEQFF.

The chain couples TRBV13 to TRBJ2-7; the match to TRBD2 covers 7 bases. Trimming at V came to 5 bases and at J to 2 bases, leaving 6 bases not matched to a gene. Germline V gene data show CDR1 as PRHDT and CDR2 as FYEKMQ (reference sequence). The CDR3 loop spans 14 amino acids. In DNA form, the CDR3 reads TGTGCCAGCAGCGGCCGGACTAGTGCCTACGAGCAGTACTTC. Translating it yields CASSGRTSAYEQYF.

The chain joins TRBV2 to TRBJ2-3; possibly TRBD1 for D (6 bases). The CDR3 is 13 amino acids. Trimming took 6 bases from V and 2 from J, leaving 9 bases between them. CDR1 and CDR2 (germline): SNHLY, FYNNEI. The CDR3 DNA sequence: TGTGCCAGCAGGGGGGCCTCCACAGATACGCAGTATTTT. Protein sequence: CASRGASTDTQYF. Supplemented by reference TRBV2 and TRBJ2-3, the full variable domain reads EPEVTQTPSHQVTQMGQEVILRCVPISNHLYFYWYRQILGQKVEFLVSFYNNEISEKSEIFDDQFSVERPDGSNFTLKIRSTKLEDSAMYFCASRGASTDTQYFGPGTRLTVL.

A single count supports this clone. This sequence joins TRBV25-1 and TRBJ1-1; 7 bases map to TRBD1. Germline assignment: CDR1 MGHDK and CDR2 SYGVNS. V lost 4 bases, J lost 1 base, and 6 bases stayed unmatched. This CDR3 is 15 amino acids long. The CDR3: CASSGGGRGNTEAFF. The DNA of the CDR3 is TGTGCCAGCAGTGGAGGGGGCAGGGGGAACACTGAAGCTTTCTTT.

The CDR3 DNA reads as TGCGCCAGCAGACCGCTAGCGGCCCGCAGCGAGCAGTACTTC. Protein: CASRPLAARSEQYF. This sequence joins TRBV5-1 and TRBJ2-7; TRBD2 aligns across 7 bases. The CDR3 consists of 14 residues. The germline gives CDR1 SGHRS, CDR2 YFSETQ. V trimming: 5 bases; J trimming: 6 bases; junction bases outside the gene matches: 11.

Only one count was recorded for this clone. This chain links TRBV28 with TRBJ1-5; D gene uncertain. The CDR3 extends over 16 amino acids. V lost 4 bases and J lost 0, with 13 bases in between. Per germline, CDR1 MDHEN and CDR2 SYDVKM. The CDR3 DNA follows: TGTGCCAGCAGTTCACCCCCGGGATATAGCAATCAGCCCCAGCATTTT. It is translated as CASSSPPGYSNQPQHF.

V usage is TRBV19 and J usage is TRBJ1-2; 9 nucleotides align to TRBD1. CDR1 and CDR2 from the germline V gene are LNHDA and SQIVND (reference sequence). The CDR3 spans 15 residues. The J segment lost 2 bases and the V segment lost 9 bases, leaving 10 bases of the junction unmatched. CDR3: CASRQGEYPNYGYTF. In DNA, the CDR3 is TGTGCCAGCCGACAGGGGGAGTACCCGAACTATGGCTACACCTTC.